The 10 T cell receptor beta chains below all came from one sample that was sequenced in a study of blood T cell repertoires in COVID-19. Measured with immunoSEQ multiplex PCR; TCRdb has only the in-frame clones, and not every one. The data show some 330,000 clones, more than 75% seen once. Sequencing input: PBMCs or T cells enriched from blood (not recorded which). These receptors all come from a man under 40 who had recovered from COVID-19.

CDR3 nucleotide sequence: TGTGCCAGCAACAGCGGGGGGGGATACACCGGGGAGCTGTTTTTT. Protein: CASNSGGGYTGELFF. The rearrangement joins TRBV27 to TRBJ2-2, with 10 bases matching TRBD2. The V segment lost 7 bases and the J segment 3 bases; nucleotides outside the gene matches: 5. Looked up from germline, CDR1 is MNHEY and CDR2 is SMNVEV (reference sequence). CDR3 size: 15 residues.

The genes are TRBV6-1 and TRBJ2-3, with 9 bases identical to TRBD2. This CDR3 contains 18 residues. Germline CDR1 is MNHNS and CDR2 is SASEGT. J lost 0 bases, V lost 0 bases, and 7 bases had no gene match. The DNA of the CDR3 is TGTGCCAGCAGTGAAGCGCTGGCGGGGGGGCCTAGCACAGATACGCAGTATTTT. Protein sequence: CASSEALAGGPSTDTQYF.

The chain is built from TRBV10-3 and TRBJ1-1; 7 bases are a match to TRBD1. From germline, CDR1 is ENHRY and CDR2 SYGVKD. This CDR3 region has 15 residues. The V segment lost 3 bases and the J segment 1 base; nucleotides outside the gene matches: 5. CDR3 DNA: TGTGCCATCAGTGACGGGACAGCCCGGAACACTGAAGCTTTCTTT. Its translation is CAISDGTARNTEAFF.

CDR3 sequence reads: CASRAGTGINTDTQYF. CDR3 nucleotides: TGTGCCAGCAGGGCCGGGACAGGGATTAACACAGATACGCAGTATTTT. The rearrangement joins TRBV27 to TRBJ2-3; 9 bases agree with TRBD1. The CDR3 has 16 amino acids. Germline lookup yields CDR1 MNHEY and CDR2 SMNVEV (reference sequence). V trimming: 6 bases; J trimming: 2 bases; junction bases outside the gene matches: 9.

This clone occurred once. V usage is TRBV2 and J usage is TRBJ1-2; TRBD1 aligns across 8 bases. Losses at the gene ends were 6 bases for V and 5 bases for J; bases not matched to a gene: 8. Germline values: CDR1 SNHLY, CDR2 FYNNEI. This CDR3 region has 14 residues. As DNA, the CDR3 is TGTGCCAGCAGACGGACAGGGAGTGAATATGGCTACACCTTC. This sequence encodes CASRRTGSEYGYTF.

V is TRBV27 and J is TRBJ2-2; D is ambiguous. The CDR3 extends over 16 amino acids. In germline, CDR1 is MNHEY, CDR2 SMNVEV (reference sequence). V was trimmed by 8 bases and J by 6 bases, leaving 22 bases between them. As DNA, the CDR3 is TGTGCCAGCGGCTTCATCCAGATCAAACACCCCGGGGAGCTGTTTTTT. It is translated as CASGFIQIKHPGELFF.

The V gene is TRBV5-1, the J gene TRBJ1-6, with a weak D call TRBD1 (6 bases). CDR3 length: 14 amino acids. Germline-derived CDR1 and CDR2 are SGHRS and YFSETQ. Trimming took 4 bases from V and 9 from J, leaving 14 bases between them. The CDR3 bases are TGCGCCAGCAGCCCGGACGGACAGACTTCACCCCTCCACTTT. It specifies CASSPDGQTSPLHF.

The rearrangement uses TRBV27 and TRBJ1-2, with TRBD1 matching over 10 bases. V dropped 6 bases and J dropped 5; count of bases not matched to a gene: 6. Germline-derived CDR1 and CDR2 are MNHEY and SMNVEV (reference sequence). The CDR3 has 14 residues. CDR3 coding DNA: TGTGCCAGCAGCTTACGGACAGGGGGTTATGGCTACACCTTC. This sequence encodes CASSLRTGGYGYTF.

The chain carries TRBV19 and TRBJ2-1, with D possibly being TRBD1 (6 bases). Germline lookup yields CDR1 LNHDA and CDR2 SQIVND (reference sequence). The V end lost 7 bases, the J end lost 4 bases, and 14 bases lay between the germline ends. The CDR3 extends over 14 amino acids. CDR3 in amino acids: CASTDRDKYNEQFF. In nucleotides, the CDR3 is TGTGCCAGTACGGATCGGGACAAATACAATGAGCAGTTCTTC.

This clone was seen only once. The gene calls are TRBV3-1 (or the pseudogene TRBV3-2) and TRBJ1-4; D remains ambiguous. The V gene's germline CDR1 is LGHDT and CDR2 YNNKEL (reference sequence). CDR3 length equals 13 residues. Trimming left V 5 bases short and J 8 bases short, with 12 bases between. In nucleotides, the CDR3 is TGTGCCAGCAGCGAACTGCGTATCGAAAAACTGTTTTTT. The encoded protein is CASSELRIEKLFF.